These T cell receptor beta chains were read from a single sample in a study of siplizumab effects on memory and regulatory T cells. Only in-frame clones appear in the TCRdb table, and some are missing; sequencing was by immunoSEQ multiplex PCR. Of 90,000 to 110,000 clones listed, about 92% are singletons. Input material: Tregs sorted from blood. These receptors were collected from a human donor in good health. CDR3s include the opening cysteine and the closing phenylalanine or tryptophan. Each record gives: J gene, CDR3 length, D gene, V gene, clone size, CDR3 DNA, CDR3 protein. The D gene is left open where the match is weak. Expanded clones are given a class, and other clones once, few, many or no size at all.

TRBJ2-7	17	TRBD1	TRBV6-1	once	TGTGCCAGCAGTGCTATGATTGGGACAGGAAGCCCCTACGAGCAGTACTTC	CASSAMIGTGSPYEQYF
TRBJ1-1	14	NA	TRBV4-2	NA	TGTGCCAGCAGCCAAGCTCGGCAGAACACTGAAGCTTTCTTT	CASSQARQNTEAFF
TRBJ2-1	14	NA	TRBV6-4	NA	TGTGCCACCCGAGGGCCTGGGGCTTACAATGAGCAGTTCTTC	CATRGPGAYNEQFF
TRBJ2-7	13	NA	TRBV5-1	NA	TGCGCCAGCAGCTTGGACGGTGACTACGAGCAGTACTTC	CASSLDGDYEQYF
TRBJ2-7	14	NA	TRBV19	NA	TGTGCCAGTAGTATATCGGGGGCGCGCGTCGAGCAGTACTTC	CASSISGARVEQYF
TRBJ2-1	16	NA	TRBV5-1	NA	TGCGCCAGCAGCTTGGGAGCAGGGTCGGCCTACAATGAGCAGTTCTTC	CASSLGAGSAYNEQFF
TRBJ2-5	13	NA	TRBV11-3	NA	TGTGCCAGCAGCTTATCCCTGGGAGAGACCCAGTACTTC	CASSLSLGETQYF
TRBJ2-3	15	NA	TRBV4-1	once	TGCGCCAGCAGCCAAGAGGAACAAAGCACAGATACGCAGTATTTT	CASSQEEQSTDTQYF
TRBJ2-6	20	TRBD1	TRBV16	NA	TGTGCCAGCAGAGGAGCACCAGGGACAGGGGGCGTCTCTGGGGCCAACGTCCTGACTTTC	CASRGAPGTGGVSGANVLTF
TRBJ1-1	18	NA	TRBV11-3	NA	TGTGCCAGCAGCTCGAAAGTGGGTTTCGACAGTGTGAACACTGAAGCTTTCTTT	CASSSKVGFDSVNTEAFF
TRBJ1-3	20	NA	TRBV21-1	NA	TGTGCCAGCAGCCTCCATGGGTCCTGGGGACAGGGAGTCTCTGGAAACACCATATATTTT	CASSLHGSWGQGVSGNTIYF
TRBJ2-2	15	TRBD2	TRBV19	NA	TGTGCCAGTAGATCGGGGCGGGAGATAATCGGGGAGCTGTTTTTT	CASRSGREIIGELFF
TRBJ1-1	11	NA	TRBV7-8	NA	TGTGCCAGCAGCTTAGATCTGACGACTTTCTTT	CASSLDLTTFF
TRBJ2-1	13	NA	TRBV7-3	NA	TGTGCCAGCAGCTTAAACAGGGAAGGTGAGCAGTTCTTC	CASSLNREGEQFF
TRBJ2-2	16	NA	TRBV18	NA	TGTGCCAGCTCACCACCGGTAGCAGGAGCGATCGGGGAGCTGTTTTTT	CASSPPVAGAIGELFF
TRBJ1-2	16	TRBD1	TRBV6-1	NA	TGTGCCAGCAGTGAATTGCTCTGGGACAGGGCGGGAGGCTACACCTTC	CASSELLWDRAGGYTF
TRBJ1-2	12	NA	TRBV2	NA	TGTGCCAGCGTGATCGCTAACTATGGCTACACCTTC	CASVIANYGYTF
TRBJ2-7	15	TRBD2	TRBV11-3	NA	TGTGCCAGCAGTCGTACTAGCGGCCCCTTGGGCGAGCAGTACTTC	CASSRTSGPLGEQYF
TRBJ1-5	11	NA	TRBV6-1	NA	TGTGCCAGCAGTTCAGATCAGCCCCAGCATTTT	CASSSDQPQHF
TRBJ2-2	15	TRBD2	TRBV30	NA	TGTGCCTGGAGTGTACGGGGGGGCGGGGCCGGGGAGCTGTTTTTT	CAWSVRGGGAGELFF
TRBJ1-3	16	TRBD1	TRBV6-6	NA	TGTGCCAGCAGTTACTCGACAACAGGGGGAGGAAACACCATATATTTT	CASSYSTTGGGNTIYF
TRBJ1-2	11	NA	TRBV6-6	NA	TGTGCCAGCAGTACAGGGTTTGGCTACACCTTC	CASSTGFGYTF
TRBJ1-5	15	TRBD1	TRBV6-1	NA	TGTGCCAGCAGTACGGGACAGGGTAGTTTTCGGCCCCAGCATTTT	CASSTGQGSFRPQHF
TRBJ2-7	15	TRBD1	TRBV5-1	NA	TGCGCCAGCAGGGATTACGGGACAGGACCCTACGAGCAGTACTTC	CASRDYGTGPYEQYF
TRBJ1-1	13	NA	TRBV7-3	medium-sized	TGTGCCAGCAGCTTTAGGGTGAACACTGAAGCTTTCTTT	CASSFRVNTEAFF
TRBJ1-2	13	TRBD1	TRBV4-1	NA	TGCGCCAGCAGCGGACAGGGGAATTATGGCTACACCTTC	CASSGQGNYGYTF
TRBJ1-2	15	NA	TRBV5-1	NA	TGCGCCAGCAGCTCTAACTCAGGAGGGCCCTTGGGCTACACCTTC	CASSSNSGGPLGYTF
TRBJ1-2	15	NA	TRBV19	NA	TGTGCCAGTAGTACGCCGGGACTGCTTAACTATGGCTACACCTTC	CASSTPGLLNYGYTF
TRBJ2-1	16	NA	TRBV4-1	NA	TGCGCCAGCAGCCAAGAACCTCATGGGGGATTCAATGAGCAGTTCTTC	CASSQEPHGGFNEQFF
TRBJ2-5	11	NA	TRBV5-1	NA	TGCGCCAGCAGCCCGGGCCGGACCCAGTACTTC	CASSPGRTQYF
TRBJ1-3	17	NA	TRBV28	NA	TGTGCCAGCAGAAGAAGGGGGGGGCCTCCCGCTGGAAACACCATATATTTT	CASRRRGGPPAGNTIYF
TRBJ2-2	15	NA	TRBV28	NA	TGTGCCAGCAGCCCGGGTCAGGCTAATACCGGGGAGCTGTTTTTT	CASSPGQANTGELFF
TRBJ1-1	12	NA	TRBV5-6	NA	TGTGCCAGCAGCTCCCTGAAAATTCGGGCTTTCTTT	CASSSLKIRAFF
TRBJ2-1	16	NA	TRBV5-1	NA	TGCGCCAGCAGCCTCAACCGGGACTCCTTGGGCGATGAGCAGTTCTTC	CASSLNRDSLGDEQFF
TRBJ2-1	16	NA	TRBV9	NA	TGTGCCAGCAGCGTACGGACGCAGAGCTCCTACAATGAGCAGTTCTTC	CASSVRTQSSYNEQFF
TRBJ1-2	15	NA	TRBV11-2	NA	TGTGCCAGCAGCTTTGGGACTAACCTTAACTATGGCTACACCTTC	CASSFGTNLNYGYTF
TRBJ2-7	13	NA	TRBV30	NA	TGTGCCTGGAGTTACGGTTTTACCTACGAGCAGTACTTC	CAWSYGFTYEQYF
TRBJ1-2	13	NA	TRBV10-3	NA	TGTGCCATCAGTGGTTTAGGCGGAGTAGGCTACACCTTC	CAISGLGGVGYTF
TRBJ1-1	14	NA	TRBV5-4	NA	TGTGCCAGCAGCCCGGTGCTGGCGAACACTGAAGCTTTCTTT	CASSPVLANTEAFF